This TCR beta chain was identified in a study of cytomegalovirus exposure and HLA in healthy donors. The study's findings and limits: An analysis was carried out at a later point. It showed that HLA-associated TCR beta chains were more clonally expanded than equally common non-associated chains. Researchers counted around 160 TCR beta chains as cytomegalovirus-associated. Productive status was seen about 87% or about 30% of the time for most TCR beta V segments in an earlier analysis. Per published accounts, TCR beta sequences correctly predicted the HLA-A and HLA-B alleles of most subjects.

There are 14 residues in the CDR3. The germline CDR1 and CDR2 sequences are MGHRA and YSYEKL. Trimming left V 8 bases short and J 0 bases short, with 14 bases between. The PCR ran on 60 Vbeta and 13 Jbeta primers. Clones were sequenced by immunoSEQ multiplex PCR, and TCRdb holds only the in-frame ones, with some missing. In the table there are tens of thousands of clones, 70% to 80% of which are singletons. Of note for this clone: Its antigen is unidentified.

This receptor was identified in a man aged 45-65 years in good health and CMV-seronegative. Sequenced material: PBMCs. The chain employs TRBV4-1 and TRBJ2-7; possible D gene TRBD2, 6 bases. In DNA, the CDR3 is TGCGCCAGCCGCCGGGACTCTAGCTCCTACGAGCAGTACTTC. This codes for CASRRDSSSYEQYF.